This TCR beta chain was profiled in a study of CD8 T cells in Susac syndrome. Study information: Susac syndrome patients were untreated, on corticosteroids with some adding intravenous immunoglobulin, or on intravenous immunoglobulin only. Study-wide points: In Susac syndrome, CD4+ T cell repertoires lacked any clonal expansion. The authors acknowledged that the study's TCR sequencing and HLA analysis involved relatively few individuals.

This CDR3 spans 18 amino acids. Trimming cost V 4 bases and J 3 bases; bases outside gene matches: 15. From germline, CDR1 is SGHRS and CDR2 YFSETQ. RNA, at about 0.45 to 1 ug, was reverse transcribed with random hexamers. Amplification of TCR beta CDR3 used immunoSEQ multiplex PCR across 54 Vbeta and 13 Jbeta. MiXCR, applied by TCRdb to the immunoSEQ multiplex PCR reads, yields one record per CDR3 protein. This sample has approximately 180,000 distinct CDR3 sequences, with 91% found just once. This clonotype came up once. The antigen is unknown. The chain recombines TRBV5-1 with TRBJ2-3; 9 bases agree with TRBD1. The sequenced material came from CD4+ T cells from PBMCs. The clonotype was recovered from a human donor with Susac syndrome. The CDR3 sequence: CASSRTYGGQGITDTQYF. Written as DNA, the CDR3 is TGCGCCAGCAGCCGCACCTACGGGGGACAGGGAATAACAGATACGCAGTATTTT.